A selection of T cell receptor beta chains follows, all from one sample in a study of T cells in localized non-small cell lung cancer. The method was immunoSEQ multiplex PCR; TCRdb's version includes in-frame clones alone and lacks a portion of them. The sample holds tens of thousands of clones, more than 75% seen once. The sequencing used peripheral blood, collected before any cancer treatment. The source of these receptors is a female donor older than 55 with stage I lung adenocarcinoma. CDR3s include the opening cysteine and the closing phenylalanine or tryptophan. A D gene is named only where the DNA matches it firmly. The size of a clone is reported for some rows only, either as once, few or many, or as a class for expanded clones.

>NA|TRBV7-2|TRBJ1-1|NA
TGTGCCAGCAGCCCGAGATTAGTCACTGAAGCTTTCTTT
CASSPRLVTEAFF
>NA|TRBV5-4|TRBJ2-5|NA
TGTGCCAGCAGCTTGGCTCCGACAGGTACTGAGACCCAGTACTTC
CASSLAPTGTETQYF
>NA|TRBV30|TRBJ2-7|NA
TGTGCCTGGAGCACCCAACCCTACGAGCAGTACTTC
CAWSTQPYEQYF
>NA|TRBV10-2|TRBJ1-1|few
TGCGCCAGCAGTGAGTCGGGGGGCTTTGAAGCTTTCTTT
CASSESGGFEAFF
>TRBD2|TRBV14|TRBJ2-1|NA
TGTGCCAGCAGCCGACTAGCGGGGGGTTACAATGAGCAGTTCTTC
CASSRLAGGYNEQFF
>NA|TRBV5-3|TRBJ1-2|NA
TGTGCCAGAAGCTTGGCGTTTACAGGGAAATTCTATGGCTACACCTTC
CARSLAFTGKFYGYTF
>NA|TRBV30|TRBJ1-1|few
TGTGCCTGGAGTTATAGCACTGAAGCTTTCTTT
CAWSYSTEAFF
>NA|TRBV6-5|TRBJ2-7|NA
TGTGCCAGCAGGTTAGCGGAAGGGTCCTACGAGCAGTACTTC
CASRLAEGSYEQYF
>NA|TRBV12-5|TRBJ1-5|many
TGTGCTAGTGGCCCCCCGGGGAGAGAGTATCAGCCCCAGCATTTT
CASGPPGREYQPQHF
>NA|TRBV7-9|TRBJ2-2|NA
TGTGCCAGCAGCTTAATAATCGGGGCACCGGACACCGGGGAGCTGTTTTTT
CASSLIIGAPDTGELFF
>TRBD2|TRBV5-4|TRBJ2-3|NA
TGTGCCAGCAGCATCCACGGGACTAGCGGGAGTGCCACAGATACGCAGTATTTT
CASSIHGTSGSATDTQYF
>NA|TRBV23-1|TRBJ1-1|few
TGCGCCAGCAGTCAATTAAAAGGGCTGATGAACACTGAAGCTTTCTTT
CASSQLKGLMNTEAFF
>NA|TRBV7-2|TRBJ1-4|NA
TGTGCCAGCAGCTTAGCCCCCGGGAAAAAACTGTTTTTT
CASSLAPGKKLFF
>NA|TRBV9|TRBJ1-2|NA
TGTGCCAGCAGCGTGGCGACAGATGGCTACACCTTC
CASSVATDGYTF
>NA|TRBV19|TRBJ1-5|NA
TGTGCCAGTAGTATACGGCGAGGGTCGAGCAATCAGCCCCAGCATTTT
CASSIRRGSSNQPQHF
>NA|TRBV27|TRBJ2-3|NA
TGTGCCAGCAGTTTCACGAGGGGCACAGATACGCAGTATTTT
CASSFTRGTDTQYF
>NA|TRBV28|TRBJ2-2|NA
TGTGCCAGCAGTTCGGGACGCAGCCCCGGGGAGCTGTTTTTT
CASSSGRSPGELFF
>NA|TRBV7-9|TRBJ2-1|NA
TGTGCCAGCAGCTTATCGGGAGTGGGCAATGAGCAGTTCTTC
CASSLSGVGNEQFF
>TRBD1|TRBV27|TRBJ1-1|NA
TGTGCCAGCAGTCCCGGAGGGGGCTTGAACACTGAAGCTTTCTTT
CASSPGGGLNTEAFF
>NA|TRBV18|TRBJ2-5|NA
TGTGCCAGCTCCCGGCCCCAAGAGACCCAGTACTTC
CASSRPQETQYF
>NA|TRBV5-4|TRBJ1-5|few
TGTGCCAGCAGCTTCGGGGACCCTCAGCCCCAGCATTTT
CASSFGDPQPQHF
>NA|TRBV6-5|TRBJ1-2|NA
TGTGCCAGCAGTTATGGACACGGCAACTATGGCTACACCTTC
CASSYGHGNYGYTF
>TRBD1|TRBV28|TRBJ1-2|NA
TGTGCCAGCAGTTTATGGATTGGGACAGGGCGTAATGGCTACACCTTC
CASSLWIGTGRNGYTF
>NA|TRBV9|TRBJ2-2|once
TGTGCCAGCAGCGTCCATACTAGGGGCACCGGGGAGCTGTTTTTT
CASSVHTRGTGELFF
>NA|TRBV7-6|TRBJ2-7|NA
TGTGCCAGCAGCTCAGCTCACTCTCCCCACGAGCAGTACTTC
CASSSAHSPHEQYF
>TRBD1|TRBV19|TRBJ2-3|once
TGTGCCAGTAGGCTTAGGGACAGGAGCAGCACAGATACGCAGTATTTT
CASRLRDRSSTDTQYF
>NA|TRBV6-6|TRBJ2-7|few
TGTGCCAGCAGTTACGATAGCGGACAGCCTTCTACGATTAGGTACTTC
CASSYDSGQPSTIRYF
>NA|TRBV2|TRBJ1-1|few
TGTGCCAGCATCGGCCAGCAGAATGAAGCTTTCTTT
CASIGQQNEAFF
>NA|TRBV2|TRBJ1-1|NA
TGTGCCAGCAGTGAAGCGCTTAGGCCCCCCACCGAGAACACTGAAGCTTTCTTT
CASSEALRPPTENTEAFF
>NA|TRBV9|TRBJ2-2|NA
TGTGCCAGCAGCCCTCCCTGGGACTTTACCGGGGAGCTGTTTTTT
CASSPPWDFTGELFF
>TRBD2|TRBV4-2|TRBJ2-3|NA
TGTGCCAGCAGCCAACTAGCGGAGCACACAGATACGCAGTATTTT
CASSQLAEHTDTQYF
>NA|TRBV29-1|TRBJ2-5|NA
TGCAGCGTTGTGGCCCCTTGGACAGCAGAGACCCAGTACTTC
CSVVAPWTAETQYF
>NA|TRBV11-2|TRBJ1-3|NA
TGTGCCAGCAGGGGGGGTACAGGGCGATTTGGAAACACCATATATTTT
CASRGGTGRFGNTIYF
>TRBD2|TRBV11-2|TRBJ2-3|NA
TGTGCCAGCAGTACCGGACTAGCGGGGGGTCGGAACACAGATACGCAGTATTTT
CASSTGLAGGRNTDTQYF
>NA|TRBV9|TRBJ2-1|NA
TGTGCCACGAATGAGCAGTTCTTC
CATNEQFF